These T cell receptor beta chains were read from a single sample in a study of CD8 T cells in ankylosing spondylitis. TCRdb used MiXCR to reprocess the 5' RACE reads, holding one entry per CDR3 protein. The sample consists of some 400,000 distinct CDR3 sequences, approximately 20% of them appearing once. Source material: blood, either unsorted or a sorted T cell fraction (not recorded which). These receptors all come from a male donor with ankylosing spondylitis. Each CDR3 is given with its conserved first and last residue. Each record gives: CDR3 DNA, CDR3 protein, J gene, CDR3 length, V gene, D gene, clone size. A D gene is named only where the DNA matches it firmly. A clone size is listed for some rows: how often the clone was seen (once, few, many), or a class if it is expanded.

TGCGCCAGCAAAAGGACAGGGGGCCATGGCTACACCTTC,CASKRTGGHGYTF,TRBJ1-2,13,TRBV10-2,TRBD1,few
TGTGCCAGCAGTTTATTTGCAGGGCCTGACAATGAGCAGTTCTTC,CASSLFAGPDNEQFF,TRBJ2-1,15,TRBV28,-,few
TGTGCCACCAGCAGAGTTGGGACAATCTACGAGCAGTACTTC,CATSRVGTIYEQYF,TRBJ2-7,14,TRBV15,-,few
TGCAGCGTTCCCGCGGGGGCATGGCAGTATTTT,CSVPAGAWQYF,TRBJ2-3,11,TRBV29-1,-,few
TGTGCCAGCAGCCCAGCCCAGGGGGCAGTTAGCGGGAGCGTTGTTGAGCAGTTCTTC,CASSPAQGAVSGSVVEQFF,TRBJ2-1,19,TRBV14,-,once
TGTGCCAGCAGTTACTCGGAGGGGGCTGGCTATGGCTACACCTTC,CASSYSEGAGYGYTF,TRBJ1-2,15,TRBV6-5,TRBD1,once
TGTGCCAGCAGTTACAGGAGCGAGCAGTACTTC,CASSYRSEQYF,TRBJ2-7,11,TRBV6-6,-,few
TGTGCCAGCAGTTTCCCTCTAGCGGGAGGGTTTTTTGATACGCAGTATTTT,CASSFPLAGGFFDTQYF,TRBJ2-3,17,TRBV28,TRBD2,-
TGCGCCAGCAGCTCGGGACAGGGCCACAATGAGCAGTTCTTC,CASSSGQGHNEQFF,TRBJ2-1,14,TRBV5-1,TRBD1,few
TGTGCCAGCAGCTTACTCAGAGGAGGGGGCACAGATACGCAGTATTTT,CASSLLRGGGTDTQYF,TRBJ2-3,16,TRBV7-3,-,few
TGTGCCAGCAGTCTCCAAACAGAAAGTAATGAAAAACTGTTTTTT,CASSLQTESNEKLFF,TRBJ1-4,15,TRBV12-3/TRBV12-4,-,-
TGCGCCAGCAGTAATCTCGGGACTCACGAAGAGACCCAGTACTTC,CASSNLGTHEETQYF,TRBJ2-5,15,TRBV5-1,-,few
TGTGCCAGCAGCTTAAGGTCGTCTGCTAGAGAGCAGTACTTC,CASSLRSSAREQYF,TRBJ2-7,14,TRBV7-2,-,few
TGTGCCAGCAGCCAAGCAATCAGCGGGAGCACAGATACGCAGTATTTT,CASSQAISGSTDTQYF,TRBJ2-3,16,TRBV4-2,-,many
TGTGCCATCAGCCAGGGTGAGGACACTGAAGCTTTCTTT,CAISQGEDTEAFF,TRBJ1-1,13,TRBV10-3,-,many
TGTGCCAGCAGCTTGACCGTGGCAGTACCTAATCAGCCCCAGCATTTT,CASSLTVAVPNQPQHF,TRBJ1-5,16,TRBV7-2,-,-
TGTGCCAGCAGCTTATCCCGTATACTAGCGGGAGATACCGGGGAGCTGTTTTTT,CASSLSRILAGDTGELFF,TRBJ2-2,18,TRBV11-2,TRBD2,-
TGCGCCAAAACGGACTTGTTGAACACTGAAGCTTTCTTT,CAKTDLLNTEAFF,TRBJ1-1,13,TRBV5-1,-,few